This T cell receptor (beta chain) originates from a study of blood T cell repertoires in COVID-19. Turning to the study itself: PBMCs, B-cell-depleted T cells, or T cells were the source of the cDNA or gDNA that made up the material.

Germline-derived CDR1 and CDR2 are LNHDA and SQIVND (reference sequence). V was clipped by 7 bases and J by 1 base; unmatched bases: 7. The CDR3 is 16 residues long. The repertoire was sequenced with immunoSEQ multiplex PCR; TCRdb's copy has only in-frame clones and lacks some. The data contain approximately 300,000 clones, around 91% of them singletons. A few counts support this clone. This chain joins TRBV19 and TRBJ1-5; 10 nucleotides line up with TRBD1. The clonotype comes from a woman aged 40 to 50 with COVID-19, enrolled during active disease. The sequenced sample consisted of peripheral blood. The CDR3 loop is CASTTTGGKSNQPQHF. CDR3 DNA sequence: TGTGCCAGTACCACGACAGGGGGCAAAAGCAATCAGCCCCAGCATTTT.